These 22 T cell receptor beta chains were all obtained from the same sample, sequenced in a study of cytomegalovirus exposure and HLA in healthy donors. Both 60 Vbeta primers and 13 Jbeta primers went into the PCR. Method: immunoSEQ multiplex PCR; TCRdb's copy keeps in-frame clones and lacks some. The sample has around 190,000 clones; approximately 90% are singletons. What was sequenced was PBMCs. These receptors originate from a boy aged 2-15 years in good health and CMV-seronegative.

V gene TRBV10-1 combines with J gene TRBJ2-3; no clear D gene. This CDR3 is built from 13 residues. Per germline, CDR1 WNHNN and CDR2 SYGVQD (reference sequence). Trimming shortened V by 4 bases and J by 2 bases, and 7 bases separated the two germline ends. The chain's CDR3 is CASSVSLTDTQYF. The CDR3 DNA reads as TGCGCCAGCAGTGTATCTCTCACAGATACGCAGTATTTT.

V is TRBV7-8 and J is TRBJ2-3; TRBD2 is a possible D gene (6 bases). The CDR3 totals 17 residues. Trimming left V 1 base short and J 0 bases short, with 14 bases between. Looked up from germline, CDR1 is SGHVS and CDR2 is FQNEAQ. For the CDR3, the DNA is TGTGCCAGCAGCTTAGGGGCCGTACTAGCTAGCACAGATACGCAGTATTTT. Translating it yields CASSLGAVLASTDTQYF.

The chain carries TRBV28 and TRBJ1-5, with a tentative D call TRBD1 (6 bases). The length of the CDR3 is 13 residues. Germline-derived CDR1 and CDR2 are MDHEN and SYDVKM. Trimming left V 8 bases short and J 2 bases short, with 10 bases between. The CDR3 bases are TGTGCCAGCCAGGGGACGGGCAATCAGCCCCAGCATTTT. Its translation is CASQGTGNQPQHF.

The rearrangement joins TRBV12-2 to TRBJ1-1; TRBD1, the D gene given by the table, was not confirmed from the DNA. TRBV12-2 is termed a pseudogene. The CDR3 length is 14 residues. DNA of the CDR3: TGTGCAAGTCGCACGACAGGCGCGAACACTGAAGCTTTCTTT. Translated, it gives CASRTTGANTEAFF.

This clone was counted once. The chain joins TRBV13 to TRBJ2-3, with TRBD2 identical over 7 bases. Germline V CDR1 and CDR2: PRHDT, FYEKMQ (reference sequence). V lost 0 bases to trimming and J lost 1 base; unmatched junction nucleotides: 4. This CDR3 is built from 16 residues. The CDR3 here is CASSLGRGRRTDTQYF. CDR3 sequence (DNA): TGTGCCAGCAGCTTAGGGCGGGGGAGACGCACAGATACGCAGTATTTT.

The chain recombines TRBV27 with TRBJ1-6, with D tentatively TRBD1 (6 bases). V was cut by 6 bases and J by 12 bases, with 18 bases left in between. Germline CDR1 and CDR2: MNHEY and SMNVEV (reference sequence). CDR3 size: 14 residues. CDR3 amino acids: CASRLGQTLRPLHF. For the CDR3, the DNA is TGTGCCAGCAGGCTAGGACAGACCTTAAGACCCCTCCACTTT.

The chain has TRBV2 and TRBJ2-5; TRBD2 is a possible D gene (6 bases). The J call is in doubt because the DNA end fits TRBJ2-7 better. Germline CDR1 and CDR2: SNHLY and FYNNEI. This CDR3 region has 16 residues. The CDR3 reads CASSESGVTFTYEQYF. CDR3 nucleotides: TGTGCCAGCAGTGAATCGGGGGTCACCTTCACCTACGAGCAGTACTTC.

The chain has TRBV6-5 and TRBJ1-1; 8 nucleotides agree with TRBD1. The CDR3 contains 14 residues. In germline, CDR1 is MNHEY, CDR2 SVGAGI. V lost 6 bases, J lost 4 bases, and 7 bases stayed unmatched. CDR3 sequence: CASRRQGPSTEAFF. The CDR3 DNA is TGTGCCAGCAGACGACAGGGGCCCTCCACTGAAGCTTTCTTT.

The gene calls are TRBV5-4 and TRBJ1-2, with 7 bases identical to TRBD1. The length of the CDR3 is 13 residues. The V and J ends lost 5 bases and 3 bases, in that order; junction bases with no gene match: 4. Germline CDR1 is SGHNT and CDR2 is YYREEE (reference sequence). The CDR3 nucleotides are TGTGCCAGCAGATCCGACAGGGACTATGGCTACACCTTC. This translates into CASRSDRDYGYTF. Supplemented by reference TRBV5-4 and TRBJ1-2, the full variable domain reads ETGVTQSPTHLIKTRGQQVTLRCSSQSGHNTVSWYQQALGQGPQFIFQYYREEENGRGNFPPRFSGLQFPNYSSELNVNALELDDSALYLCASRSDRDYGYTFGSGTRLTVV.

The chain couples TRBV10-3 to TRBJ1-6; D ambiguous. This CDR3 has 14 amino acids. The V and J ends lost 7 bases and 0 bases respectively, with 7 bases between them. CDR1 is ENHRY and CDR2 is SYGVKD in the germline V gene. This CDR3 is CAIKESSYNSPLHF. CDR3 DNA sequence: TGTGCCATCAAGGAGAGCTCCTATAATTCACCCCTCCACTTT.

The rearrangement links TRBV15 to TRBJ2-3, with D possibly TRBD1 on 6 matching bases. Germline CDR1 reads LNHNV; CDR2 reads YYDKDF (reference sequence). V was cut by 7 bases and J by 1 base, with 9 bases left in between. The CDR3 is made up of 13 amino acids. For the CDR3, the DNA is TGTGCCACCAACCACAGGGGCACAGATACGCAGTATTTT. Translating it yields CATNHRGTDTQYF.

This clone was detected once. The chain carries TRBV28 and TRBJ1-2; D is uncertain. Trimming shortened V by 3 bases and J by 6 bases, and 11 bases separated the two germline ends. Germline CDR1 reads MDHEN; CDR2 reads SYDVKM. CDR3 length equals 13 residues. The CDR3 sequence is CASSFTQTNGYTF. CDR3 nucleotide sequence: TGTGCCAGCAGTTTTACACAGACCAATGGCTACACCTTC.

The genes are TRBV29-1 and TRBJ1-4; TRBD1 might be the D (6 bases). Trimming cost V 6 bases and J 12 bases, with 17 bases left between them. The CDR3 contains 12 residues. The germline V gene encodes CDR1 SQVTM and CDR2 ANQGSEA. The CDR3 region has the DNA TGCAGCGTACCGAACCCACAGGGAGAACTGTTTTTT. It translates to CSVPNPQGELFF.

CDR3 sequence: CASSLARDRGAEAFF. CDR3 bases: TGTGCCAGCAGCTTAGCAAGGGACAGGGGGGCTGAAGCTTTCTTT. The chain has TRBV7-8 and TRBJ1-1; 11 bases fit TRBD1. Trimming cost V 0 bases and J 6 bases; bases outside gene matches: 3. The germline V gene has CDR1 SGHVS and CDR2 FQNEAQ. This CDR3 has 15 residues. The whole variable domain, remainder taken from reference TRBV7-8 and TRBJ1-1, is GAGVSQSPRYKVAKRGQDVALRCDPISGHVSLFWYQQALGQGPEFLTYFQNEAQLDKSGLPSDRFFAERPEGSVSTLKIQRTQQEDSAVYLCASSLARDRGAEAFFGQGTRLTVV.

This sequence joins TRBV27 and TRBJ1-5, with 8 bases aligning to TRBD1. V gave up 8 bases and J gave up 6 bases; unmatched junction bases: 12. This CDR3 has 15 amino acids. Germline values: CDR1 MNHEY, CDR2 SMNVEV (reference sequence). This CDR3 reads CASGPLQGASQPQHF. CDR3 in DNA: TGTGCCAGCGGCCCGCTTCAGGGGGCTAGTCAGCCCCAGCATTTT.

V is TRBV27 and J is TRBJ1-4, with TRBD1 matching over 7 bases. With V trimmed by 6 bases and J by 8 bases, 9 bases remained unmatched. The CDR3 spans 14 residues. The germline CDR1 and CDR2 sequences are MNHEY and SMNVEV (reference sequence). The CDR3 nucleotides are TGTGCCAGCAGGGAAGGGGGCTACGGGGAAAAACTGTTTTTT. Its translation is CASREGGYGEKLFF.

The rearrangement uses TRBV9 and TRBJ2-5, with 12 nucleotides matching TRBD2. The CDR3 sequence is 16 residues long. V lost 0 bases and J lost 6; bases outside the gene matches: 6. The V gene's germline CDR1 is SGDLS and CDR2 YYNGEE. The DNA for the CDR3 is TGTGCCAGCAGCGTAGGAACTAGCGGGAGGTCTCAGACCCAGTACTTC. This encodes CASSVGTSGRSQTQYF. The whole variable domain, remainder taken from reference TRBV9 and TRBJ2-5, is DSGVTQTPKHLITATGQRVTLRCSPRSGDLSVYWYQQSLDQGLQFLIQYYNGEERAKGNILERFSAQQFPDLHSELNLSSLELGDSALYFCASSVGTSGRSQTQYFGPGTRLLVL.

V and J are TRBV30 and TRBJ2-3, with a weak D call TRBD1 (6 bases). V lost 3 bases and J lost 2, with 15 bases in between. Per the germline V gene, CDR1 is GTSNPN and CDR2 is SVGIG (reference sequence). The CDR3 loop spans 15 amino acids. CDR3 amino acids: CAWSPTGPNTDTQYF. CDR3 DNA: TGTGCCTGGAGCCCAACAGGGCCCAACACAGATACGCAGTATTTT.

The chain couples TRBV5-1 to TRBJ2-5; 8 bases line up with TRBD2. The V segment lost 7 bases and the J segment 5 bases; nucleotides outside the gene matches: 4. Germline CDR1 is SGHRS and CDR2 is YFSETQ. The CDR3 consists of 12 residues. The chain's CDR3 is CASGERGETQYF. CDR3 bases: TGCGCCAGCGGGGAGCGGGGGGAGACCCAGTACTTC.

The J gene is TRBJ2-5, the V gene TRBV5-1; D perhaps matches TRBD2 (5 bases). Trimming pared 0 bases from V and 3 bases from J, leaving 6 bases between. The CDR3 is 13 amino acids. In germline, CDR1 is SGHRS, CDR2 YFSETQ. The CDR3, as DNA: TGCGCCAGCAGCTTGGTCGGGGAAGAGACCCAGTACTTC. Its protein is CASSLVGEETQYF.

The V gene is TRBV7-9, the J gene TRBJ2-3, with D unclear. V lost 4 bases, J lost 0 bases, and 5 bases lay in between. The CDR3 has 13 residues. The germline V gene has CDR1 SEHNR and CDR2 FQNEAQ (reference sequence). The CDR3 DNA follows: TGTGCCAGCAGCTCCTCTAGCACAGATACGCAGTATTTT. As protein: CASSSSSTDTQYF.

V gene TRBV5-1 combines with J gene TRBJ1-4, with D unclear. Germline V lookup: CDR1 SGHRS, CDR2 YFSETQ. The V and J ends lost 5 bases and 8 bases respectively, with 16 bases between them. The CDR3 extends over 14 amino acids. CDR3 DNA: TGCGCCAGCAGACCCTGGGAGGGTGGCGAAAAACTGTTTTTT. Amino acids: CASRPWEGGEKLFF.